This TCR beta chain was found in a study of glioma-infiltrating T cells after dendritic cell vaccination. Specified time point: after dendritic cell vaccination, including at tumor progression/relapse. PBMC sampling occurred before vaccination, two weeks after the third dose, and at progression. Clones were read by immunoSEQ multiplex PCR, and TCRdb kept only the in-frame ones, dropping some. The sample includes roughly 100,000 clones, around 87% of them seen just once. Trimming took 3 bases from V and 5 from J, leaving 17 bases between them. Germline CDR1 and CDR2: MNHEY and SMNVEV (reference sequence). CDR3 length equals 15 residues.

The chain carries TRBV27 and TRBJ2-7, with D perhaps TRBD2 (7 bases). The sequences come from blood, collected after dendritic cell vaccination. The sequence derives from a human donor with glioblastoma. CDR3 in DNA: TGTGCCAGCAGTTTGGGGGGGGCATACGCTGACGAGCAGTACTTC. This gives the protein CASSLGGAYADEQYF.